This TCR beta chain was retrieved from a study of T cells after yellow fever vaccination. Study-wide background: For low cell numbers, libraries were made with SMART-Seq v4 Ultra Low Input.

The V gene lost 6 bases and the J gene lost 4 bases, with 15 bases spanning the gap. The CDR3 is made up of 14 amino acids. Germline CDR1 LNHDA, CDR2 SQIVND (reference sequence). As TCR cDNA was made by 5'RACE template switching, a universal primer site and UMIs were added. MiXCR, applied by TCRdb to the 5' RACE reads, yields one record per CDR3 protein. The table records a few hundred thousand distinct CDR3 sequences, 7% to 9% of them present only once. This clonotype has at least ten counts. The antigen remains unidentified. Study conclusions and caveats: At 95% to 98% for CD4 and almost 90% for CD8, most primary-vaccination clones showed up again after the booster.

The V gene is TRBV19, the J gene TRBJ1-2, with D maybe TRBD1 (6 bases). Here the sequenced sample was PBMCs, taken about 49 days after the first yellow fever vaccination. The TCR sequence derives from a man between 18 and 35 years old who received the YFV17D yellow fever vaccine. The CDR3 loop is CASSPDSRPYGYTF. In nucleotides, the CDR3 is TGTGCCAGTAGCCCGGACAGTCGCCCCTATGGCTACACCTTC.